This T cell receptor beta chain comes out of a study of vaccination effects on CD4 cells after COVID-19. With 0 bases removed from V and 4 bases from J, the gap between germline ends came to 4 bases. The CDR3 is made up of 13 amino acids. Expansion with viral peptide pools was applied to antigen-specific CD4+ T cells by the ViraFEST assay prior to sequencing. Culture proceeded for 10 days, and CD4+ T cells were then isolated. Nucleocapsid antibodies were negative in the vaccine recipients, who had never had SARS-CoV-2 infection. Supplemented with about 10 IU/ml IL-2 and approximately 10 ug/ml peptides, under 2.5 million PBMC per well were kept in culture. Concerning this clone: Its matching antigen is unknown. The same CDR3 also results from other DNA sequences found in this sample.

TCRdb's copy holds only in-frame clones and misses some; the assay was immunoSEQ multiplex PCR. In the table there are 28,000 or so clones, roughly two thirds of which are singletons. The rearrangement links TRBV12-3 or TRBV12-4 to TRBJ1-5; unclear D gene. This receptor was taken from a human donor who received a COVID-19 vaccine. This material consisted of CD4+ T cells from PBMCs cultured with SARS-CoV-2 spike peptides, taken before COVID-19 vaccination. The CDR3 DNA sequence: TGTGCCAGCAGTTTAGCCGAGAATCAGCCCCAGCATTTT. As protein: CASSLAENQPQHF.